This is a list of T cell receptor beta chains from one sample in a study of blood T cell repertoires in COVID-19. Only in-frame clones appear in the TCRdb table, and some are missing; sequencing was by immunoSEQ multiplex PCR. The table lists 55,000 or so clones, roughly 85% of them singletons, with approximately 11% in the top ten. The sequenced sample was peripheral blood. Receptors originate from a human donor in a cohort sampled during active COVID-19. Both conserved end residues are part of each CDR3. The D gene is left open where the match is weak. Clone size is stated in some rows and not others, as once, few, many or a class when expanded.

j_call: TRBJ2-7; v_call: TRBV9; clone_size: once; d_call: TRBD2; cdr3_nt: TGTGCCAGCAGCGGGAATAGCGGGGGTTTGGAGCAGTACTTC; cdr3_aa: CASSGNSGGLEQYF
j_call: TRBJ2-7; v_call: TRBV7-3; clone_size: .; d_call: .; cdr3_nt: TGTGCCAGCAGCTTAACGGAGGACTACGAGCAGTACTTC; cdr3_aa: CASSLTEDYEQYF
j_call: TRBJ1-5; v_call: TRBV19; clone_size: .; d_call: .; cdr3_nt: TGTGCCAGTAGTACACAGGGTTATCAGCCCCAGCATTTT; cdr3_aa: CASSTQGYQPQHF
j_call: TRBJ2-7; v_call: TRBV29-1; clone_size: .; d_call: .; cdr3_nt: TGCAGCGGAGGAGGATTGGTAGGCGAGCAGTACTTC; cdr3_aa: CSGGGLVGEQYF
j_call: TRBJ1-4; v_call: TRBV15; clone_size: once; d_call: TRBD1; cdr3_nt: TGTGCCACCAGCACCGGGCAGGGGGCGCGGACTAATGAAAAACTGTTTTTT; cdr3_aa: CATSTGQGARTNEKLFF
j_call: TRBJ2-7; v_call: TRBV11-3; clone_size: .; d_call: .; cdr3_nt: TGTGCCAGCAGCTTAGGACCGGGCGAGCAGTACTTC; cdr3_aa: CASSLGPGEQYF
j_call: TRBJ2-7; v_call: TRBV4-3; clone_size: .; d_call: .; cdr3_nt: TGCGCCAGCAGCCAAGTTTGGGGGCGCGGCGAGCAGTACTTC; cdr3_aa: CASSQVWGRGEQYF
j_call: TRBJ1-4; v_call: TRBV29-1; clone_size: .; d_call: .; cdr3_nt: TGCAGCGTTCTAAGGGACACAGGGAATGAAAAACTGTTTTTT; cdr3_aa: CSVLRDTGNEKLFF
j_call: TRBJ1-1; v_call: TRBV2; clone_size: .; d_call: .; cdr3_nt: TGTGCCAGCAGGGGCCGGATGAACACTGAAGCTTTCTTT; cdr3_aa: CASRGRMNTEAFF
j_call: TRBJ2-3; v_call: TRBV27; clone_size: .; d_call: TRBD2; cdr3_nt: TGTGCCAGCAGTGTCCCCGGGACTAGCGGGAGCACAGATACGCAGTATTTT; cdr3_aa: CASSVPGTSGSTDTQYF
j_call: TRBJ2-7; v_call: TRBV7-2; clone_size: .; d_call: TRBD2; cdr3_nt: TGTGCCAGCAGCTCGACTAGCGGGAGAACCTACGAGCAGTACTTC; cdr3_aa: CASSSTSGRTYEQYF
j_call: TRBJ2-1; v_call: TRBV6-6; clone_size: .; d_call: TRBD2; cdr3_nt: TGTGCCAGCAGTGGCCAGCGGGGAAGCTCCTACAATGAGCAGTTCTTC; cdr3_aa: CASSGQRGSSYNEQFF
j_call: TRBJ2-7; v_call: TRBV18; clone_size: .; d_call: TRBD1; cdr3_nt: TGTGCCAGCTCCGTGACAGGGTCCTTCTACGAGCAGTACTTC; cdr3_aa: CASSVTGSFYEQYF
j_call: TRBJ2-3; v_call: TRBV6-2/TRBV6-3; clone_size: .; d_call: TRBD1; cdr3_nt: TGTGCCAGCAGCCCTCGACAGGGGGCGAAGTATTTT; cdr3_aa: CASSPRQGAKYF
j_call: TRBJ2-6; v_call: TRBV6-5; clone_size: .; d_call: .; cdr3_nt: TGTGCCAGCAGTTACGGGGCCTCTGGGGCCAACGTCCTGACTTTC; cdr3_aa: CASSYGASGANVLTF
j_call: TRBJ1-1; v_call: TRBV6-2/TRBV6-3; clone_size: .; d_call: .; cdr3_nt: TGTGCCAGCAGTCGTACTCCCCTTGGAGGGGCTGAAGCTTTCTTT; cdr3_aa: CASSRTPLGGAEAFF
j_call: TRBJ2-1; v_call: TRBV27; clone_size: .; d_call: TRBD2; cdr3_nt: TGTGCCAGCAACGCGCCCGGGACTAGCGGGAGGCATGAGCAGTTCTTC; cdr3_aa: CASNAPGTSGRHEQFF
j_call: TRBJ2-7; v_call: TRBV14; clone_size: .; d_call: TRBD2; cdr3_nt: TGTGCCAGCAGCCGAGCGGGAGTAGGCGAGCAGTACTTC; cdr3_aa: CASSRAGVGEQYF
j_call: TRBJ2-7; v_call: TRBV7-2; clone_size: .; d_call: TRBD2; cdr3_nt: TGTGCCAGCAAAATACTAGCGGGGTCCTACGAGCAGTACTTC; cdr3_aa: CASKILAGSYEQYF
j_call: TRBJ1-1; v_call: TRBV10-1; clone_size: .; d_call: TRBD1; cdr3_nt: TGCGCCAGCAGTCAGGGGACAGGGTTCACTGAAGCTTTCTTT; cdr3_aa: CASSQGTGFTEAFF
j_call: TRBJ2-3; v_call: TRBV6-2/TRBV6-3; clone_size: .; d_call: .; cdr3_nt: TGTGCCAGCAGCCCAGGGAGGATGAGCACAGATACGCAGTATTTT; cdr3_aa: CASSPGRMSTDTQYF
j_call: TRBJ1-6; v_call: TRBV3-1/TRBV3-2; clone_size: .; d_call: .; cdr3_nt: TGTGCCAGCAGCCCCGACAGCTATAATTCACCCCTCCACTTT; cdr3_aa: CASSPDSYNSPLHF
j_call: TRBJ1-6; v_call: TRBV7-9; clone_size: .; d_call: .; cdr3_nt: TGTGCCAGCAGCTTAGTTCTGCCGCAGAATTCACCCCTCCACTTT; cdr3_aa: CASSLVLPQNSPLHF
j_call: TRBJ1-1; v_call: TRBV12-3/TRBV12-4; clone_size: once; d_call: .; cdr3_nt: TGTGCCAGCAGAAGTACAGAGAACACTGAAGCTTTCTTT; cdr3_aa: CASRSTENTEAFF
j_call: TRBJ2-6; v_call: TRBV28; clone_size: .; d_call: .; cdr3_nt: TGTGCCAGCAGAGCGATGGGTGGGGCCAACGTCCTGACTTTC; cdr3_aa: CASRAMGGANVLTF
j_call: TRBJ2-6; v_call: TRBV9; clone_size: .; d_call: .; cdr3_nt: TGTGCCAGCAGCGTAGGAGATAGCGGTTTCTCTGGGGCCAACGTCCTGACTTTC; cdr3_aa: CASSVGDSGFSGANVLTF
j_call: TRBJ2-3; v_call: TRBV6-2/TRBV6-3; clone_size: once; d_call: .; cdr3_nt: TGTGCCAGCAGTTACGGGGCAGGGGGCACAGATACGCAGTATTTT; cdr3_aa: CASSYGAGGTDTQYF
j_call: TRBJ2-7; v_call: TRBV19; clone_size: .; d_call: TRBD1; cdr3_nt: TGTGCCAGTAGTACCGGGACAGGAACCTACGAGCAGTACTTC; cdr3_aa: CASSTGTGTYEQYF
j_call: TRBJ1-1; v_call: TRBV15; clone_size: .; d_call: TRBD1; cdr3_nt: TGTGCCACCAGCGTCCGTCGACAGGGGTGGGACACTGAAGCTTTCTTT; cdr3_aa: CATSVRRQGWDTEAFF
j_call: TRBJ1-2; v_call: TRBV28; clone_size: .; d_call: .; cdr3_nt: TGTGCCAGCAGTTTAGGAGTTAACTATGGCTACACCTTC; cdr3_aa: CASSLGVNYGYTF
j_call: TRBJ2-5; v_call: TRBV5-1; clone_size: once; d_call: TRBD1; cdr3_nt: TGCGCCAGCAGCTTGGCAGGGGGCTCGCAAGAGACCCAGTACTTC; cdr3_aa: CASSLAGGSQETQYF
j_call: TRBJ2-7; v_call: TRBV28; clone_size: .; d_call: .; cdr3_nt: TGTGCCAGCAGTTTATTCCGAGGGGGAAACTACGAGCAGTACTTC; cdr3_aa: CASSLFRGGNYEQYF
j_call: TRBJ1-2; v_call: TRBV4-3; clone_size: .; d_call: TRBD1; cdr3_nt: TGCGCCAGCAGCCAAGAGGGAGCAGGGGGCGCGGGAGGCTACACCTTC; cdr3_aa: CASSQEGAGGAGGYTF
j_call: TRBJ2-2; v_call: TRBV29-1; clone_size: .; d_call: .; cdr3_nt: TGCAGCGTTGGACAGACAGACACCGGGGAGCTGTTTTTT; cdr3_aa: CSVGQTDTGELFF
j_call: TRBJ1-1; v_call: TRBV9; clone_size: .; d_call: .; cdr3_nt: TGTGCCAGCAGCGTAGTCGGCACTGAAGCTTTCTTT; cdr3_aa: CASSVVGTEAFF
j_call: TRBJ2-6; v_call: TRBV30; clone_size: .; d_call: .; cdr3_nt: TGTGCCTGGAGTGGGGGCGGTGGGGCCAACGTCCTGACTTTC; cdr3_aa: CAWSGGGGANVLTF
j_call: TRBJ2-5; v_call: TRBV11-2; clone_size: .; d_call: .; cdr3_nt: TGTGCCAGCAGCGTACGTAGCGATAGGGAGACCCAGTACTTC; cdr3_aa: CASSVRSDRETQYF
j_call: TRBJ1-4; v_call: TRBV2; clone_size: few; d_call: .; cdr3_nt: TGTGCCAGCAGTCAGGTTCCAAATGAAAAACTGTTTTTT; cdr3_aa: CASSQVPNEKLFF
j_call: TRBJ2-1; v_call: TRBV19; clone_size: .; d_call: .; cdr3_nt: TGTGCCAGTAGTATAGGAGCCTACAATGAGCAGTTCTTC; cdr3_aa: CASSIGAYNEQFF
j_call: TRBJ2-2; v_call: TRBV24-1; clone_size: .; d_call: TRBD1; cdr3_nt: TGTGCCACCAGTGATCTATCTGGACAGGGGTTTAGCGGGGAGCTGTTTTTT; cdr3_aa: CATSDLSGQGFSGELFF
j_call: TRBJ1-4; v_call: TRBV5-1; clone_size: .; d_call: TRBD1; cdr3_nt: TGCGCCAGCAGCGCACAGGGGCCACCTTATGAAGAACTGTTTTTT; cdr3_aa: CASSAQGPPYEELFF
j_call: TRBJ2-2; v_call: TRBV5-1; clone_size: .; d_call: .; cdr3_nt: TGCGCCAGCAGCTTAGTGCCGGGGAACACCGGGGAGCTGTTTTTT; cdr3_aa: CASSLVPGNTGELFF
j_call: TRBJ2-2; v_call: TRBV7-3; clone_size: .; d_call: .; cdr3_nt: TGTGCCAGCACCTATACCGCGAACACCGGGGAGCTGTTTTTT; cdr3_aa: CASTYTANTGELFF
j_call: TRBJ1-1; v_call: TRBV18; clone_size: .; d_call: TRBD1; cdr3_nt: TGTGCCAGCTCACCCATGGCGACAGGGACTTGGGACACTGAAGCTTTCTTT; cdr3_aa: CASSPMATGTWDTEAFF
j_call: TRBJ2-7; v_call: TRBV19; clone_size: many; d_call: .; cdr3_nt: TGTGCCAGTAGTATAGATCTCTGGCGGAACTACGAGCAGTACTTC; cdr3_aa: CASSIDLWRNYEQYF
j_call: TRBJ2-5; v_call: TRBV23-1; clone_size: .; d_call: TRBD2; cdr3_nt: TGCGCCAGCAGTCAAATCTTAGCGGGAAAAGAGACCCAGTACTTC; cdr3_aa: CASSQILAGKETQYF
j_call: TRBJ2-5; v_call: TRBV5-1; clone_size: .; d_call: TRBD2; cdr3_nt: TGCGCCAGCAGCTCGGCGGGGGAGGGGAAGACCCAGTACTTC; cdr3_aa: CASSSAGEGKTQYF
j_call: TRBJ2-3; v_call: TRBV7-8; clone_size: .; d_call: .; cdr3_nt: TGTGCCAGCAACACCGAAAGCACAGATACGCAGTATTTT; cdr3_aa: CASNTESTDTQYF
j_call: TRBJ1-5; v_call: TRBV6-6; clone_size: .; d_call: .; cdr3_nt: TGTGCCAGCAGTTACGGGGGGGGTGGCAATCAGCCCCAGCATTTT; cdr3_aa: CASSYGGGGNQPQHF
j_call: TRBJ2-2; v_call: TRBV10-3; clone_size: .; d_call: .; cdr3_nt: TGTGCCATCAGTGAATCCCACCACAGCGGCACCGGGGAGCTGTTTTTT; cdr3_aa: CAISESHHSGTGELFF
j_call: TRBJ2-1; v_call: TRBV6-2/TRBV6-3; clone_size: .; d_call: .; cdr3_nt: TGTGCCAGCCGCCGGACTGGCGACAATGAGCAGTTCTTC; cdr3_aa: CASRRTGDNEQFF
j_call: TRBJ1-2; v_call: TRBV11-2; clone_size: few; d_call: .; cdr3_nt: TGTGCCAGCAGCTTATTACGAGGGTGGAACTATGGCTACACCTTC; cdr3_aa: CASSLLRGWNYGYTF
j_call: TRBJ2-4; v_call: TRBV7-3; clone_size: .; d_call: TRBD1; cdr3_nt: TGTGCCAGCAGCTTAGACACAGGGGGTAAAAACATTCAGTACTTC; cdr3_aa: CASSLDTGGKNIQYF
j_call: TRBJ2-7; v_call: TRBV28; clone_size: .; d_call: TRBD1; cdr3_nt: TGTGCCAGCAAAAGACAGGGATTTTACGAGCAGTACTTC; cdr3_aa: CASKRQGFYEQYF
j_call: TRBJ1-2; v_call: TRBV4-2; clone_size: .; d_call: .; cdr3_nt: TGTGCCAGCAGCCAAGATAAGGGAGGGCGGTTGGGCTATGGCTACACCTTC; cdr3_aa: CASSQDKGGRLGYGYTF